The T cell receptor beta chain described here comes from a study of blood T cell repertoires in COVID-19. On the study more broadly: Samples came from the United States, Italy and Spain, spanning acute and convalescent COVID-19.

This clone was detected a few times. Assay: immunoSEQ multiplex PCR; the TCRdb copy retains only in-frame clones and omits some. The sample has about 84,000 clones; 65% to 85% are singletons. CDR1 and CDR2 (germline): LNHDA, SQIVND (reference sequence). The V and J ends lost 11 bases and 1 base, in that order; junction bases with no gene match: 10. The CDR3 consists of 14 residues. The sequence was collected from a woman older than 75 with acute or convalescent COVID-19. This chain joins TRBV19 and TRBJ1-1; TRBD1 agrees at 7 bases. The sample comprised peripheral blood. The CDR3 is CAQPKDRRNTEAFF. For the CDR3, the DNA is TGTGCCCAACCAAAGGACAGGAGGAACACTGAAGCTTTCTTT.